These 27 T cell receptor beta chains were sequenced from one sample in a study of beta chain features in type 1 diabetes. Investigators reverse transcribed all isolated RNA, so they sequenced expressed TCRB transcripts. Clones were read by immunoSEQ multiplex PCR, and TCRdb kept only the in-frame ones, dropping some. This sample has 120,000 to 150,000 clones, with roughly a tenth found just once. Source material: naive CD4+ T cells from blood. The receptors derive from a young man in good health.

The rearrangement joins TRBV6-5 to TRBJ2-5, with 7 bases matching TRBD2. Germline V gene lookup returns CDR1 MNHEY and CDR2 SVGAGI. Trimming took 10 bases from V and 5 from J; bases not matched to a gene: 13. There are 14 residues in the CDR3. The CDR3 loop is CATLQTQGGETQYF. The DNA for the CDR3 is TGTGCCACCCTCCAGACGCAGGGAGGGGAGACCCAGTACTTC.

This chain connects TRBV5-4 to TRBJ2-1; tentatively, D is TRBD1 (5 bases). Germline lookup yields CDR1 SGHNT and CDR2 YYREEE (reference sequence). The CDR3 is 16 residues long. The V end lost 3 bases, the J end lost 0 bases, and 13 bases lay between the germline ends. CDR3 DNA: TGTGCCAGCAGCTCCCACAGGTATAGCTCCTACAATGAGCAGTTCTTC. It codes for CASSSHRYSSYNEQFF.

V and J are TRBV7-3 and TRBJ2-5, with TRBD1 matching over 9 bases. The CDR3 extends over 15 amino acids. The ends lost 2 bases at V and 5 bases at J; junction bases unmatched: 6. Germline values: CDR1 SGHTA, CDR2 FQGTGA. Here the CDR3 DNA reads TGTGCCAGCAGCTTAGACAGGGGGATATGGGAGACCCAGTACTTC. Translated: CASSLDRGIWETQYF.

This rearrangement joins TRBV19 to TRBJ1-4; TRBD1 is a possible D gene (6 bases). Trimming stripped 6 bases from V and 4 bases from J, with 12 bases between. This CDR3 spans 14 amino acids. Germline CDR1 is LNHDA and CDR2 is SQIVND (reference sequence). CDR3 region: CASSRTVFNEKLFF. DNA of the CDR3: TGTGCCAGTAGCCGGACAGTCTTTAATGAAAAACTGTTTTTT.

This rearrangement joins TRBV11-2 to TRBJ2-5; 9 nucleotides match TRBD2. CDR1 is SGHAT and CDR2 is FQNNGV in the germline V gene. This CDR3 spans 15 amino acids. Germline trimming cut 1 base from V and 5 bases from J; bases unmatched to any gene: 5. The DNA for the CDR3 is TGTGCCAGCAGCTTAGTTCGCGGGGGGGCGGAGACCCAGTACTTC. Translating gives CASSLVRGGAETQYF.

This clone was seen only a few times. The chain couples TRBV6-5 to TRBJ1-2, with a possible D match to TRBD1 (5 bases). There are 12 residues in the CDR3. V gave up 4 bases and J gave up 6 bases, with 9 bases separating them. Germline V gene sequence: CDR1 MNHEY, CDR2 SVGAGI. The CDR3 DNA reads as TGTGCCAGCAGTTCCCGGACAAATGGCTACACCTTC. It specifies CASSSRTNGYTF.

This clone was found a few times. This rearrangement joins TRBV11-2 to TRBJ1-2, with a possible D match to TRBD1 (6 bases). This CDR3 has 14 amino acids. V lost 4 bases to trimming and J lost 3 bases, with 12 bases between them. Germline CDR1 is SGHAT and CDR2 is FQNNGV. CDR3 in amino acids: CASSSQGSYYGYTF. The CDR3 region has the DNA TGTGCCAGCAGCTCCCAGGGGAGTTACTATGGCTACACCTTC.

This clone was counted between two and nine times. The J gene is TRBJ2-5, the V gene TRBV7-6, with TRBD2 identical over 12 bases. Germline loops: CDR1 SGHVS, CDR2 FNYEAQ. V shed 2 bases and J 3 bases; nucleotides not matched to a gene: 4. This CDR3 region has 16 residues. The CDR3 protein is CASSLIGLAGKETQYF. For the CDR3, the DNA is TGTGCCAGCAGCTTAATAGGACTAGCGGGGAAAGAGACCCAGTACTTC.

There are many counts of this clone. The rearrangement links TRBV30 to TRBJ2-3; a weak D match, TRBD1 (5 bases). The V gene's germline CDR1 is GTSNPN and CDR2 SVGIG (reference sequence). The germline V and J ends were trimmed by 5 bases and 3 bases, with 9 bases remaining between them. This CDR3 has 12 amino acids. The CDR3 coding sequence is TGTGCCTGGGTGAAGGGGACAGATACGCAGTATTTT. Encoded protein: CAWVKGTDTQYF.

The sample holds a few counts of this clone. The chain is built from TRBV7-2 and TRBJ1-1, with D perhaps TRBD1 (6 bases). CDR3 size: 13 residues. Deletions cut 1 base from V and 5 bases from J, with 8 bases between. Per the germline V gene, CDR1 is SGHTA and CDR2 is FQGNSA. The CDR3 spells CASSLEGVTEAFF. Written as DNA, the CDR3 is TGTGCCAGCAGCTTAGAGGGGGTTACTGAAGCTTTCTTT.

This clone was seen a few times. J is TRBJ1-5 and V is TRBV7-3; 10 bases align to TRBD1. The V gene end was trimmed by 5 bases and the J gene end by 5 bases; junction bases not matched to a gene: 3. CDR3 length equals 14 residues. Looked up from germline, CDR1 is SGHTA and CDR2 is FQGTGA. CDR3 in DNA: TGTGCCAGCAGCGAGACAGGGGGCCATCAGCCCCAGCATTTT. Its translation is CASSETGGHQPQHF.

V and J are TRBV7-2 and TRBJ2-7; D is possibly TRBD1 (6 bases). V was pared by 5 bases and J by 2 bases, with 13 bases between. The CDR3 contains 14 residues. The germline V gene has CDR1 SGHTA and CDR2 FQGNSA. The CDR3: CASSPSTGPYEQYF. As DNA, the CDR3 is TGTGCCAGCAGCCCCAGTACAGGGCCCTACGAGCAGTACTTC.

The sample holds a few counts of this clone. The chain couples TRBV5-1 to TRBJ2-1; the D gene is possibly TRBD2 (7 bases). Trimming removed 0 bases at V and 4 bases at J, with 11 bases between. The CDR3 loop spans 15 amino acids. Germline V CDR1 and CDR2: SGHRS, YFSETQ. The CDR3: CASSLEQGGYNEQFF. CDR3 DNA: TGCGCCAGCAGCTTGGAACAGGGAGGGTACAATGAGCAGTTCTTC.

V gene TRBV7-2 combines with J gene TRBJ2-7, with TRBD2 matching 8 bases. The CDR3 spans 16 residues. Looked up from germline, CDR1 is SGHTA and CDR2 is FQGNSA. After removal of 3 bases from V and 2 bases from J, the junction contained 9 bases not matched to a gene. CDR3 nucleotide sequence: TGTGCCAGCAGCTTTTCCGGGAGGGGGAGCCCCTACGAGCAGTACTTC. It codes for CASSFSGRGSPYEQYF.

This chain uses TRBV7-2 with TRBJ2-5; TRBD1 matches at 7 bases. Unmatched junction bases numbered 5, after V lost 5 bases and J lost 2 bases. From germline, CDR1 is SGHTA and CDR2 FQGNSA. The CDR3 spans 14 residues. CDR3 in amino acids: CASSPPGQQETQYF. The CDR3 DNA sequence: TGTGCCAGCAGCCCACCGGGACAGCAAGAGACCCAGTACTTC.

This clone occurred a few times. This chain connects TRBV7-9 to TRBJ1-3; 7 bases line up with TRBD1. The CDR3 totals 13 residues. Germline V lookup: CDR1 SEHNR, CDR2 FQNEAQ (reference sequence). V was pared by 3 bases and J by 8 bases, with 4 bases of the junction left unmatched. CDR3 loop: CASSFDRADTIYF. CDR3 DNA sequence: TGTGCCAGCAGCTTTGACAGGGCGGACACCATATATTTT.

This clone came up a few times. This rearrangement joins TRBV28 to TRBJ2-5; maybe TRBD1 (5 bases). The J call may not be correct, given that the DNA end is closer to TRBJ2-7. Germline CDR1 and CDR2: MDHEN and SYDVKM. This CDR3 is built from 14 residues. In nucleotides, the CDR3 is TGTGCCAGCAGCCCGTCGACAGCAACCTACGAGCAGTACTTC. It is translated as CASSPSTATYEQYF.

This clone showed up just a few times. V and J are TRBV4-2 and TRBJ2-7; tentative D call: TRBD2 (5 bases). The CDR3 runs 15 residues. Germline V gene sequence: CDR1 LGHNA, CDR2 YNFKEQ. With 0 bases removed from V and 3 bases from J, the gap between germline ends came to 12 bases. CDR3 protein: CASSQEVGGLYEQYF. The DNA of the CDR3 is TGTGCCAGCAGCCAAGAAGTCGGAGGCCTCTACGAGCAGTACTTC.

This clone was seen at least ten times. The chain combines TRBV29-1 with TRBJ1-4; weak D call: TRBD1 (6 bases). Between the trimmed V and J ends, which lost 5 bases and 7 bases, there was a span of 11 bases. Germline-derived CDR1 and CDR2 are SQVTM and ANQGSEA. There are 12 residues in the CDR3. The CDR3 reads CSVTGSGEKLFF. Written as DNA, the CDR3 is TGCAGCGTTACAGGGAGCGGTGAAAAACTGTTTTTT. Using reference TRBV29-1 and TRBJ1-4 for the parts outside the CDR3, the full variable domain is SAVISQKPSRDICQRGTSLTIQCQVDSQVTMMFWYRQQPGQSLTLIATANQGSEATYESGFVIDKFPISRPNLTFSTLTVSNMSPEDSSIYLCSVTGSGEKLFFGSGTQLSVL.

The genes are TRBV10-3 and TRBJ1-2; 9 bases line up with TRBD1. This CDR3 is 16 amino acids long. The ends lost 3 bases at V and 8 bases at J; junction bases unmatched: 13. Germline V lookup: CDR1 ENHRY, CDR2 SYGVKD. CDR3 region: CAISETGQGSSWGYTF. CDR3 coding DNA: TGTGCCATCAGTGAAACTGGACAGGGGTCTAGTTGGGGCTACACCTTC.

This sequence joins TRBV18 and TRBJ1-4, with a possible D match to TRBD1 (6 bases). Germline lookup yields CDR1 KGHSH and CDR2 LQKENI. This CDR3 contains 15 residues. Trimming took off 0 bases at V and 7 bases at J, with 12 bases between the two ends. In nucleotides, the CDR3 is TGTGCCAGCTCACCACCTAACAGGGAGCCTGAAAAACTGTTTTTT. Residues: CASSPPNREPEKLFF.

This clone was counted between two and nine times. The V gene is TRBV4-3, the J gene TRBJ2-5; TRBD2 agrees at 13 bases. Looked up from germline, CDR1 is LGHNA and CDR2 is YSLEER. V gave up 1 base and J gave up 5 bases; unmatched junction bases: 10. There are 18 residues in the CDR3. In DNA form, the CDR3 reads TGCGCCAGCAGCCAAGCGCAACGGGGACTAGCGGGGTTGGAGACCCAGTACTTC. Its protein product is CASSQAQRGLAGLETQYF.

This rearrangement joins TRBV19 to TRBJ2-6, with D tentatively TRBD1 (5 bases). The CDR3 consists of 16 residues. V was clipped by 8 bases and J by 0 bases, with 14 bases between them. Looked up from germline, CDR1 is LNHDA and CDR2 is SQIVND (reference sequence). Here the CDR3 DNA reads TGTGCCAGTCCCCCGGACACCGGCTCTGGGGCCAACGTCCTGACTTTC. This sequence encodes CASPPDTGSGANVLTF.

CDR3 loop: CASSLSNGNQPQHF. The CDR3 region has the DNA TGTGCCAGCAGTTTATCGAACGGGAATCAGCCCCAGCATTTT. The chain has TRBV27 and TRBJ1-5; no clear D gene. CDR3 size: 14 residues. Trimming removed 0 bases from V and 4 bases from J, with 7 bases in between. Germline values: CDR1 MNHEY, CDR2 SMNVEV (reference sequence).

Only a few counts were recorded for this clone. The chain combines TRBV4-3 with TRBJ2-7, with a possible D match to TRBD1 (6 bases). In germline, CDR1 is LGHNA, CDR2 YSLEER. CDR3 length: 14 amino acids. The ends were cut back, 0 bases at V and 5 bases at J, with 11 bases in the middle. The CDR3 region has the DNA TGCGCCAGCAGCCAAGAGGGCAGGGGCGACGAGCAGTACTTC. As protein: CASSQEGRGDEQYF.

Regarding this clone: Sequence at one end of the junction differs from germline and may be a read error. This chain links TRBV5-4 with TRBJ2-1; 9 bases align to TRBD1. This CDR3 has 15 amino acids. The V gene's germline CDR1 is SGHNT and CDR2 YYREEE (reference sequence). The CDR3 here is CASSQPGQGYNEQFF. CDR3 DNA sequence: TGCGCCAGCAGCCAGCCGGGACAGGGCTACAATGAGCAGTTCTTC.

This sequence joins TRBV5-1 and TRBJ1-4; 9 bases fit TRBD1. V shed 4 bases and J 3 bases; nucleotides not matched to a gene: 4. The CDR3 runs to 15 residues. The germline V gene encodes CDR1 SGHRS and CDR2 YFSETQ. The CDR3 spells CASSATGGPNEKLFF. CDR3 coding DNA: TGCGCCAGCAGCGCAACAGGGGGCCCTAATGAAAAACTGTTTTTT.